A selection of T cell receptor beta chains follows, all from one sample in a study of cytomegalovirus exposure and HLA in healthy donors. The repertoire was sequenced with immunoSEQ multiplex PCR; TCRdb's copy has only in-frame clones and lacks some. This table holds around 40,000 clones, over 60% found once. Sequencing was performed on PBMCs. These receptors all stem from a man between 35 and 55 years old in good health and CMV-seronegative. Each CDR3 is given with its conserved first and last residue. The D gene is left open where the match is weak. Only some rows state a clone size, as once, few, many or a class for expanded clones.

j_call d_call v_call clone_size cdr3_aa cdr3_nt
TRBJ1-6 NA TRBV28 NA CASSFWGGFSYNSPLHF TGTGCCAGCAGTTTTTGGGGAGGGTTCTCCTATAATTCACCCCTCCACTTT
TRBJ1-2 NA TRBV4-1 once CASSLGGLDYGYTF TGCGCCAGCAGCCTCGGGGGACTCGACTATGGCTACACCTTC
TRBJ2-3 NA TRBV7-2 NA CASSLNGEPTDTQYF TGTGCCAGCAGCTTAAACGGGGAGCCCACAGATACGCAGTATTTT
TRBJ1-2 TRBD1 TRBV9 NA CASSRDREIFYGYTF TGTGCCAGCAGCCGGGACAGGGAAATTTTCTATGGCTACACCTTC
TRBJ2-2 NA TRBV5-1 NA CASSLGEGLDTGELFF TGCGCCAGCAGCTTGGGAGAGGGCCTCGACACCGGGGAGCTGTTTTTT
TRBJ1-4 NA TRBV7-9 NA CASSSPRLEKLFF TGTGCCAGCAGCTCACCGAGGCTGGAAAAACTGTTTTTT
TRBJ1-2 NA TRBV7-6 NA CASSLAWGREESYGYTF TGTGCCAGCAGCTTAGCGTGGGGCCGGGAGGAGAGCTATGGCTACACCTTC
TRBJ1-2 TRBD1 TRBV13 NA CASSSRDSYGYTF TGTGCCAGCAGCTCCCGGGACAGCTATGGCTACACCTTC
TRBJ2-7 NA TRBV9 once CASSAHPTVNYEQYF TGTGCCAGCAGCGCCCATCCGACTGTAAACTACGAGCAGTACTTC
TRBJ2-7 TRBD2 TRBV9 NA CASSSGTTAYEQYF TGTGCCAGCAGCTCCGGGACTACCGCCTACGAGCAGTACTTC
TRBJ2-7 NA TRBV4-1 NA CASSQRDTIYEQYF TGCGCCAGCAGCCAACGTGACACAATTTACGAGCAGTACTTC
TRBJ2-2 NA TRBV7-7 few CASSARNTGELFF TGTGCTAGCAGCGCCAGGAACACCGGGGAGCTGTTTTTT
TRBJ1-1 NA TRBV5-1 NA CASSMDGFEAFF TGCGCCAGCAGCATGGACGGTTTTGAAGCTTTCTTT
TRBJ2-1 NA TRBV7-2 NA CASSLKARAGRDNEQFF TGTGCCAGCAGCTTGAAAGCTCGAGCGGGCCGTGACAATGAGCAGTTCTTC
TRBJ2-5 NA TRBV7-6 NA CASSYRQETQYF TGTGCCAGCAGCTACAGGCAAGAGACCCAGTACTTC
TRBJ2-2 TRBD1 TRBV6-5 NA CASRVMDRVPGELFF TGTGCCAGCAGAGTGATGGACAGGGTTCCCGGGGAGCTGTTTTTT
TRBJ2-3 TRBD2 TRBV2 once CASNSRGGGTDTQYF TGTGCCAGCAATTCGCGGGGGGGCGGAACAGATACGCAGTATTTT
TRBJ1-1 NA TRBV7-9 NA CASSSSTGMAEAFF TGTGCCAGCAGCTCATCCACAGGGATGGCTGAAGCTTTCTTT
TRBJ2-2 NA TRBV2 NA CAIQDTGTGELFF TGTGCCATCCAGGACACCGGCACCGGGGAGCTGTTTTTT
TRBJ2-5 TRBD2 TRBV29-1 NA CSVGLAGGQETQYF TGCAGCGTTGGTCTAGCGGGGGGGCAAGAGACCCAGTACTTC
TRBJ2-3 NA TRBV6-5 NA CAVWKGTDTQYF TGTGCCGTATGGAAGGGGACAGATACGCAGTATTTT
TRBJ2-7 NA TRBV20-1 NA CSARDGHVQYF TGCAGTGCGCGGGACGGCCACGTGCAGTACTTC
TRBJ2-2 NA TRBV9 few CASSVEGLMGELFF TGTGCCAGCAGCGTAGAAGGACTTATGGGGGAGCTGTTTTTT
TRBJ1-6 TRBD1 TRBV28 NA CASSPLDRVNSPLHF TGTGCCAGCAGTCCCTTGGACAGGGTGAATTCACCCCTCCACTTT
TRBJ1-2 TRBD1 TRBV15 NA CATSFGRQGTNGYTF TGTGCCACCAGCTTCGGAAGACAGGGAACGAATGGCTACACCTTC
TRBJ2-7 TRBD1 TRBV19 NA CASTPAGGYEQYF TGTGCCAGTACCCCTGCAGGGGGCTACGAGCAGTACTTC
TRBJ2-3 TRBD2 TRBV5-1 few CASSNEAGGVDTQYF TGCGCCAGCAGCAACGAAGCGGGGGGGGTAGATACGCAGTATTTT
TRBJ2-3 TRBD2 TRBV28 NA CASSFRTSQYTQYF TGTGCCAGCAGTTTCCGGACTAGTCAGTATACGCAGTATTTT
TRBJ1-4 TRBD1 TRBV7-9 NA CASSSLSIWDRGGEKLFF TGTGCCAGCAGCTCCCTATCAATTTGGGACAGGGGAGGTGAAAAACTGTTTTTT
TRBJ2-7 TRBD1 TRBV30 NA CAWRAGGQGSYEQYF TGTGCCTGGAGGGCCGGGGGACAGGGGTCCTACGAGCAGTACTTC
TRBJ1-5 NA TRBV6-1 NA CASSDVQNSNQPQHF TGTGCCAGCAGTGATGTACAGAATAGCAATCAGCCCCAGCATTTT
TRBJ1-2 TRBD1 TRBV9 NA CASTPQSPGQGFDRF TGTGCCAGCACCCCACAGAGCCCGGGACAGGGCTTTGACCGCTTC
TRBJ1-2 NA TRBV30 NA CAWSRGGYGYTF TGTGCCTGGAGCAGGGGCGGCTATGGCTACACCTTC
TRBJ2-4 NA TRBV6-1 few CASSEVVGLAAKNIQYF TGTGCCAGCAGTGAAGTGGTCGGGTTAGCGGCCAAAAACATTCAGTACTTC
TRBJ1-5 TRBD1 TRBV2 NA CASTVETGGQPQHF TGTGCCAGCACTGTGGAGACAGGGGGTCAGCCCCAGCATTTT
TRBJ2-5 TRBD1 TRBV5-6 NA CASSRDRGGTQYF TGTGCCAGCAGCCGGGACAGGGGCGGGACCCAGTACTTC
TRBJ2-3 TRBD1 TRBV6-1 NA CASSEAQGAGSDTQYF TGTGCCAGCAGTGAAGCGCAGGGGGCGGGTTCAGATACGCAGTATTTT
TRBJ2-1 NA TRBV12-2 NA CASRLFGLAPDNEQFF TGTGCAAGTCGCTTGTTCGGACTAGCTCCCGACAATGAGCAGTTCTTC
TRBJ2-7 TRBD2 TRBV6-5 NA CASSYSGLAGPYEQYF TGTGCCAGCAGTTACTCGGGACTAGCGGGGCCTTACGAGCAGTACTTC
TRBJ1-1 NA TRBV7-9 NA CASSFSRQINTEAFF TGTGCCAGCAGCTTCAGCCGACAGATTAACACTGAAGCTTTCTTT
TRBJ2-2 NA TRBV6-1 once CASSVQGHGGELFF TGTGCCAGCAGTGTACAGGGCCATGGAGGGGAGCTGTTTTTT